A selection of T cell receptor beta chains follows, all from one sample in a study of CD8+CD57+ T cells in acquired aplastic anemia. Using its own MiXCR run on the reads, TCRdb lists one record per CDR3 protein. The sample lists roughly 160,000 distinct CDR3 sequences, around 48% occurring once. Sequences were obtained from sorted CD4+, CD8+, or CD8+CD57+ T cells (not recorded which) from PBMCs. Source of these receptors: a human donor with aplastic anemia. The CDR3 runs from the conserved cysteine through the conserved F or W. D genes are given only for firm matches. Clone size appears in some rows only: once, few, many, or a class for an expanded clone.

D gene	V gene	clone size	J gene	CDR3 protein	CDR3 DNA
-	TRBV7-3	many	TRBJ2-3	CASSPSVGGVNTDTQYF	TGTGCCAGCAGCCCATCGGTCGGCGGTGTCAACACAGATACGCAGTATTTT
TRBD1	TRBV20-1	-	TRBJ1-1	CGARELGQGNTEAFF	TGCGGTGCTAGAGAGCTAGGACAGGGAAACACTGAAGCTTTCTTT
-	TRBV6-1	-	TRBJ2-2	CASRPVVVVTGELFF	TGTGCCAGCAGGCCGGTTGTAGTGGTGACCGGGGAGCTGTTTTTT
-	TRBV7-6	-	TRBJ2-3	CASSLEITDTQYF	TGTGCCAGCAGCTTAGAAATCACAGATACGCAGTATTTT
-	TRBV5-1	many	TRBJ2-2	CASSLTGMGDTGELFF	TGCGCCAGCAGCTTAACAGGGATGGGCGACACCGGGGAGCTGTTTTTT
-	TRBV2	once	TRBJ1-2	CASSYRASDGYTF	TGTGCCAGCAGTTACCGGGCGAGCGATGGCTACACCTTC
TRBD2	TRBV11-1	-	TRBJ2-2	CASSSREGLNTGELFF	TGTGCCAGCAGTTCGCGGGAGGGCCTGAACACCGGGGAGCTGTTTTTT
-	TRBV2	-	TRBJ1-4	CASSDPGLGEKLFF	TGTGCCAGCAGTGATCCCGGGTTAGGCGAAAAACTGTTTTTT
-	TRBV29-1	-	TRBJ2-1	CSVAQESSYNEQFF	TGCAGCGTTGCACAAGAGAGCTCCTACAATGAGCAGTTCTTC
-	TRBV7-9	many	TRBJ1-1	CATGPAGTEAFF	TGTGCGACCGGGCCGGCGGGCACTGAAGCTTTCTTT
TRBD1	TRBV7-9	-	TRBJ2-5	CASSPGQEETQYF	TGTGCCAGCAGCCCCGGACAGGAGGAGACCCAGTACTTC
-	TRBV3-1	few	TRBJ1-4	CASSQDPEKLFF	TGTGCCAGCAGCCAAGACCCTGAAAAACTGTTTTTT
-	TRBV29-1	many	TRBJ2-7	CSVQGYPLIEQYF	TGCAGCGTTCAGGGATATCCCCTAATTGAGCAGTACTTC
TRBD2	TRBV7-3	many	TRBJ2-1	CASSRFTTSDYNEQFF	TGTGCCAGCAGTCGGTTCACGACTAGCGACTACAATGAGCAGTTCTTC